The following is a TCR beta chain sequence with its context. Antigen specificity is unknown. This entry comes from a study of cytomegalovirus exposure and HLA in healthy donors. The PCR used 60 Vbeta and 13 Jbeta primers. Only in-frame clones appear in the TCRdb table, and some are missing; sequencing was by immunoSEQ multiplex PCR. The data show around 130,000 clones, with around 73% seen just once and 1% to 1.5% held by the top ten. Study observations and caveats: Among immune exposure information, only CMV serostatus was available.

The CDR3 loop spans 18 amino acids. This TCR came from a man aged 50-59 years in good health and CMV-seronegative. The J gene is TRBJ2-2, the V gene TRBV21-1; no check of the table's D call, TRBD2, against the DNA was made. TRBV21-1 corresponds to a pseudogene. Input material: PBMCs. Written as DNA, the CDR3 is TGTGCCAGCAGCAAATCCGGCCGGTCTAGCGGAAACACCGGGGAGCTGTTTTTT. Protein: CASSKSGRSSGNTGELFF.